Listed here are 20 T cell receptor beta chains from one sample, sequenced in a study of tumor-infiltrating lymphocytes in primary liver carcinoma. Production of TCR beta cDNA used 400 to 650 ng total RNA together with a constant-region primer. Three rounds of nested multiplex PCR with slightly modified ARM-PCR produced TCR beta libraries. Two initial PCR rounds of ten to eleven cycles each paired TRBV1-TRBV30 forward primers with a C-beta reverse primer. TCRdb passed the multiplex PCR reads through MiXCR, listing each CDR3 protein once. The sample records about 43,000 distinct CDR3 sequences, about three quarters being singletons. Unsorted bulk tissue (about 18-32 mg) underwent RNA and DNA co-extraction. The sample was liver tumor tissue from sampling region 2. Described subset: tumor region T2, inferior pole. These receptors were obtained from a man in his forties with primary liver carcinoma and hepatitis B virus infection.

V usage is TRBV13 and J usage is TRBJ2-3; 9 bases map to TRBD1. This CDR3 is built from 15 residues. The germline gives CDR1 PRHDT, CDR2 FYEKMQ (reference sequence). V dropped 5 bases and J dropped 3; count of bases not matched to a gene: 6. The CDR3 DNA sequence: TGTGCCAGCAGCCCTGGGACAGGGAATACAGATACGCAGTATTTT. This translates into CASSPGTGNTDTQYF.

To note about this clonotype: The junction does not match germline at one end; this may be a read error. The rearrangement links TRBV20-1 to TRBJ1-6; a possible D gene is TRBD1 (5 bases). Germline V gives CDR1 DFQATT, CDR2 SNEGSKA (reference sequence). This CDR3 is 14 amino acids long. DNA for the CDR3: TGCAGTGCTCGGGGGAGTTCCTATAATTCACCCCTCCACTTC. It translates to CSARGSSYNSPLHF.

To note about this clonotype: The junction differs from germline at one of its ends, possibly a read error. The genes are TRBV4-3 and TRBJ1-6, with 8 bases matching TRBD1. Germline-derived CDR1 and CDR2 are LGHNA and YSLEER. CDR3 length: 16 residues. The CDR3 reads CASGHLTGQGGPPLHF. The CDR3 DNA reads as TGCGCCAGCGGCCATCTAACTGGACAGGGCGGGCCACCCCTCCACTTT.

Concerning this clonotype itself: Lacking the conserved final phenylalanine or tryptophan, this CDR3 likely reflects a read error. Because the CDR3's place on the DNA is in doubt, the DNA is left out and the CDR3 is given as listed by TCRdb. The gene calls are TRBV11-1 and TRBJ2-7. The CDR3 totals 15 residues, both ends included. Germline CDR1 and CDR2: SGHAT and FQDESV (reference sequence). The CDR3 is CASSSLPGGAYEKYL.

On this clonotype: Given a much more abundant clone one base away, this may be a read error. V gene TRBV5-1 combines with J gene TRBJ2-7; D is possibly TRBD2 (6 bases). CDR3 length: 15 amino acids. CDR1 and CDR2 (germline): SGHRS, YFSETQ. CDR3 nucleotide sequence: TGCGTCAGCGGCACGACGGGACTGCGCTCCTACGAGCAGTACTTC. The encoded protein is CVSGTTGLRSYEQYF. Drawing the rest from reference TRBV5-1 and TRBJ2-7, the complete variable domain is KAGVTQTPRYLIKTRGQQVTLSCSPISGHRSVSWYQQTPGQGLQFLFEYFSETQRNKGNFPGRFSGRQFSNSRSEMNVSTLELGDSALYLCVSGTTGLRSYEQYFGPGTRLTVT.

With regard to this clonotype: A junction boundary mismatches the germline segment, possibly from a read error. This chain joins TRBV29-1 and TRBJ1-2; D perhaps matches TRBD1 (5 bases). The CDR3 sequence is 18 residues long. Germline V lookup: CDR1 SQVTM, CDR2 ANQGSEA. CDR3 protein: CSIGAPTGTQVANYSYTF. In DNA, the CDR3 is TGCAGCATTGGGGCACCAACGGGAACTCAAGTGGCTAACTATAGCTACACCTTC.

In the case of this clonotype: At one end, the junction sequence differs from germline, possibly due to a read error. In DNA form, the CDR3 reads TGTGCCAGCTGTTTCTACAGGGCCCAACTCAATCAGCCCCAGCATTTT. Protein sequence: CASCFYRAQLNQPQHF. The chain combines TRBV28 with TRBJ1-5; TRBD1 might be the D (6 bases). The CDR3 extends over 16 amino acids. CDR1 and CDR2 (germline): MDHEN, SYDVKM. Looking up the rest from reference TRBV28 and TRBJ1-5 gives the full variable domain: DVKVTQSSRYLVKRTGEKVFLECVQDMDHENMFWYRQDPGLGLRLIYFSYDVKMKEKGDIPEGYSVSREKKERFSLILESASTNQTSMYLCASCFYRAQLNQPQHFGDGTRLSIL.

Turning to this clonotype: One junction end does not reproduce the germline sequence, and a read error may be involved. V is TRBV29-1 and J is TRBJ2-2, with 7 nucleotides matching TRBD2. Germline CDR1 and CDR2: SQVTM and ANQGSEA. The CDR3 covers 15 residues. The CDR3 protein is CSVGRPGGDTGELFF. CDR3 sequence (DNA): TGCAGTGTTGGTCGTCCGGGAGGTGACACCGGGGAGCTGTTTTTT.

This clonotype was counted a single time. At one of its ends the junction is not consistent with the germline gene, which may arise from a read error. V gene TRBV12-3 or TRBV12-4 combines with J gene TRBJ1-2; TRBD1 might be the D (5 bases). The CDR3 contains 14 residues. The CDR3 region is CASGFARGVAGYIF. CDR3 nucleotides: TGTGCCAGCGGTTTTGCAAGGGGCGTAGCTGGCTACATCTTC.

The chain has TRBV5-6 and TRBJ2-7, with D uncertain. The germline V and J ends were trimmed by 4 bases and 5 bases, with 16 bases remaining between them. The CDR3 length is 14 residues. Germline V gene data show CDR1 as SGHDT and CDR2 as YYEEEE. As DNA, the CDR3 is TGTGCCAGCAGCCCAACCGTTGCCAGTAACGAGCAGTACTTC. Protein product: CASSPTVASNEQYF.

This clonotype was observed a single time. At one of its ends the junction is not consistent with the germline gene, which may arise from a read error. The V and J genes are TRBV11-2 and TRBJ2-1; D is ambiguous. The CDR3 length is 15 residues. The V gene's germline CDR1 is SGHAT and CDR2 FQNNGV. The CDR3 here is CAGSLDLVTYNEQFF. The CDR3 bases are TGTGCCGGCAGCTTAGATCTGGTTACCTACAATGAGCAGTTCTTC.

In the case of this clonotype: Lacking the conserved final phenylalanine or tryptophan, this CDR3 likely reflects a read error. The chain joins TRBV10-3 to TRBJ2-1; 16 bases match TRBD2. Germline-derived CDR1 and CDR2 are ENHRY and SYGVKD. The CDR3 length is 16 residues. Here the CDR3 reads CAISPGLAGGVNVQFS. The DNA for the CDR3 is TGTGCCATCAGCCCGGGACTAGCGGGAGGGGTCAATGTGCAGTTCTCC.

By share of the sample, this clonotype is medium-sized. The V and J genes are TRBV12-3 or TRBV12-4 and TRBJ2-2; D is uncertain. This CDR3 spans 15 amino acids. The V gene lost 3 bases and the J gene lost 5 bases, with 13 bases spanning the gap. The CDR3 sequence is CASSFRTLRTGELFF. The CDR3 region has the DNA TGTGCCAGCAGTTTTCGGACCCTGAGGACCGGGGAGCTGTTTTTT.

Worth noting for this clonotype: A much larger clone differs by one base, so this may be a read error. In this CDR3 the conserved last residue, phenylalanine or tryptophan, is missing, so a read error is likely. The genes are TRBV28 and TRBJ2-5, with D tentatively TRBD1 (6 bases). Germline V gene sequence: CDR1 MDHEN, CDR2 SYDVKM. The CDR3 contains 13 residues. Trimming pared 3 bases from V and 4 bases from J, leaving 9 bases between. CDR3 DNA: TGTGCCAGCAGTTTGGGGGACACAGAGACCCAGTACCTC. It codes for CASSLGDTETQYL.

A note on this clonotype: Germline is not matched at one junction end, which may reflect a read error. This chain links TRBV11-1 with TRBJ2-3; maybe TRBD2 (6 bases). There are 19 residues in the CDR3. Germline CDR1 and CDR2: SGHAT and FQDESV (reference sequence). The CDR3 is CTSSSGGSSVGARTDTQYF. CDR3 nucleotides: TGTACCAGCAGCTCTGGGGGGAGCTCTGTTGGAGCCCGCACTGATACGCAGTATTTT.

In its sample, this clonotype was seen once. An end of the junction does not agree with germline; a read error may underlie this. V usage is TRBV12-3 or TRBV12-4 and J usage is TRBJ2-7, with D maybe TRBD2 (5 bases). This CDR3 contains 11 residues. CDR3 amino acids: CASSSTYERCF. DNA of the CDR3: TGTGCCAGCAGTTCCACCTACGAGCGGTGCTTC.

The chain links TRBV29-1 to TRBJ2-3, with unresolved D. The CDR3 has 12 amino acids. The germline V gene encodes CDR1 SQVTM and CDR2 ANQGSEA. Trimming left V 6 bases short and J 7 bases short, with 14 bases between. The CDR3 nucleotides are TGCAGCGTCGAGACTTCAGGAAATACGCAGTATTTT. It yields the protein CSVETSGNTQYF.

Comments on this clonotype: The junction departs from germline at one end; a sequencing error may be responsible. V gene TRBV11-1 combines with J gene TRBJ1-6, with D possibly matching TRBD1 (5 bases). CDR1 is SGHAT, CDR2 FQDESV, per germline (reference sequence). The CDR3 spans 17 residues. Here the CDR3 reads CANSPRGTGSYNSPLHF. CDR3 bases: TGTGCCAACAGCCCGCGGGGCACGGGCTCCTATAATTCACCCCTCCACTTT.

This clonotype was seen a few times. A much larger clone sits a single nucleotide away, making a read error possible. This rearrangement joins TRBV7-9 to TRBJ2-3; 9 nucleotides line up with TRBD2. V lost 5 bases and J lost 6; bases outside the gene matches: 9. The CDR3 consists of 15 residues. The germline gives CDR1 SEHNR, CDR2 FQNEAQ (reference sequence). The CDR3 sequence: CASSPLVAGDDTQYF. The CDR3, as DNA: TGTGCCAGCAGCCCACTGGTAGCGGGAGATGATACGCAGTATTTT.

In regard to this clonotype: This is likely a read error, given that the CDR3 carries no conserved phenylalanine or tryptophan at its end. Because the CDR3's place on the DNA is in doubt, the DNA is left out and the CDR3 is given as listed by TCRdb. The CDR3 spells CSVVGQINQPLHP. The chain recombines TRBV29-1 with TRBJ1-5; the D call of TRBD1 is as the table states it, not checked on the DNA. Per germline, CDR1 SQVTM and CDR2 ANQGSEA. The CDR3 region is 13 residues in length, termini included.